Following are 20 T cell receptor beta chains from one sample sequenced in a study of patients and donors after allogeneic stem cell transplantation. TCRdb reprocessed the RT-PCR reads via MiXCR and lists one record per CDR3 protein. The repertoire holds tens of thousands of distinct CDR3 sequences, with around 27% as singletons. Sequencing was carried out using blood, either unsorted or a sorted T cell fraction (not recorded which). The receptors shown here come from a human donor who was either an allogeneic HSCT recipient or a stem cell or donor lymphocyte infusion donor (not recorded which). It is not recorded whose cells these are; they may come from a transplant donor.

This clonotype was seen more than once but under ten times. V and J are TRBV5-1 and TRBJ1-4, with TRBD1 matching over 10 bases. Germline values: CDR1 SGHRS, CDR2 YFSETQ. The V gene end was trimmed by 0 bases and the J gene end by 5 bases; junction bases not matched to a gene: 4. The length of the CDR3 is 16 residues. CDR3 DNA sequence: TGCGCCAGCAGCTTGGTCCCGGACAGGGGGAATGAAAAACTGTTTTTT. Translated: CASSLVPDRGNEKLFF.

This rearrangement joins TRBV3-1 to TRBJ2-1, with D possibly matching TRBD2 (6 bases). The CDR3 totals 13 residues. The ends were cut back, 1 base at V and 10 bases at J, with 11 bases in the middle. The V gene's germline CDR1 is LGHDT and CDR2 YNNKEL (reference sequence). This chain's CDR3 is CASSQVGGREQFF. CDR3 bases: TGTGCCAGCAGCCAAGTTGGAGGGCGGGAGCAGTTCTTC.

As regards this clonotype: In this CDR3 the conserved last residue, phenylalanine or tryptophan, is missing, so a read error is likely. The CDR3 here is CASSTGGASYEQYS. DNA of the CDR3: TGCGCCAGCAGCACAGGGGGCGCCTCCTACGAGCAGTACTCC. This rearrangement joins TRBV5-1 to TRBJ2-7; 9 nucleotides line up with TRBD1. Germline-derived CDR1 and CDR2 are SGHRS and YFSETQ. With V trimmed by 4 bases and J by 0 bases, 2 bases remained unmatched. The CDR3 has 14 amino acids.

In this sample, this clonotype turned up a few times. The chain combines TRBV10-3 with TRBJ2-1; D possibly matches TRBD1 or TRBD2 (5 bases each). Germline lookup yields CDR1 ENHRY and CDR2 SYGVKD. The CDR3 is 14 residues long. Between the trimmed V and J ends, which lost 3 bases and 9 bases, there was a span of 15 bases. In DNA, the CDR3 is TGTGCCATCAGTGACCCGGGGCGATCCGGTGAGCAGTTCTTC. It translates to CAISDPGRSGEQFF.

The rearrangement joins TRBV7-9 to TRBJ1-5, with D tentatively TRBD1 (6 bases). This CDR3 has 13 amino acids. CDR1 and CDR2 from the germline V gene are SEHNR and FQNEAQ (reference sequence). V gave up 2 bases and J gave up 5 bases, with 7 bases separating them. The CDR3 loop is CASSLTGHQPQHF. CDR3 nucleotide sequence: TGTGCCAGCAGCTTAACAGGGCATCAGCCCCAGCATTTT.

V gene TRBV4-1 combines with J gene TRBJ1-1; D is undetermined. CDR1 MGHRA and CDR2 YSYEKL come from the germline V gene. This CDR3 is 14 amino acids long. Trimming left V 2 bases short and J 4 bases short, with 11 bases between. CDR3 nucleotide sequence: TGCGCCAGCAGCCAAACCCTATTCCGCACTGAAGCTTTCTTT. Its protein product is CASSQTLFRTEAFF.

The rearrangement uses TRBV5-6 and TRBJ2-3; tentatively, D is TRBD2 (6 bases). With 7 bases removed from V and 7 bases from J, the gap between germline ends came to 13 bases. The CDR3 runs to 12 residues. CDR1 and CDR2 from the germline V gene are SGHDT and YYEEEE. The CDR3 reads CASGGTGYTQYF. DNA for the CDR3: TGTGCCAGCGGGGGGACGGGATATACGCAGTATTTT.

J is TRBJ2-1 and V is TRBV5-6; 7 bases are shared with TRBD2. Germline V CDR1 and CDR2: SGHDT, YYEEEE. This CDR3 is built from 16 residues. Trimming removed 2 bases from V and 3 bases from J; junction bases left unmatched: 8. CDR3 in DNA: TGTGCCAGCAGCTTAGCTAGCGGACTCTACTACAATGAGCAGTTCTTC. Its protein is CASSLASGLYYNEQFF.

The table lists this clonotype with many counts. The chain recombines TRBV5-1 with TRBJ1-1, with D unresolved. V lost 4 bases and J lost 1, with 11 bases in between. Per germline, CDR1 SGHRS and CDR2 YFSETQ. There are 14 residues in the CDR3. DNA of the CDR3: TGCGCCAGCAGCATTCCCGGGAGGAACACTGAAGCTTTCTTT. Its translation is CASSIPGRNTEAFF.

The chain employs TRBV19 and TRBJ1-1, with a tentative D call TRBD1 (5 bases). V lost 5 bases to trimming and J lost 1 base, with 11 bases between them. The V gene's germline CDR1 is LNHDA and CDR2 SQIVND (reference sequence). This CDR3 is 14 amino acids long. The CDR3 DNA sequence: TGTGCCAGTAGTCAGGGACGGACGAACACTGAAGCTTTCTTT. Translating gives CASSQGRTNTEAFF.

V and J are TRBV29-1 and TRBJ2-7, with D tentatively TRBD2 (5 bases). V was shortened by 3 bases and J by 3 bases, with 12 bases between the two germline ends. This CDR3 has 13 amino acids. CDR1 is SQVTM and CDR2 is ANQGSEA in the germline V gene. The CDR3 coding sequence is TGCAGCGTTGAGTGGGGAGTGGGCTACGAGCAGTACTTC. It specifies CSVEWGVGYEQYF.

V and J are TRBV5-1 and TRBJ1-2, with no clear D. The V end was cut by 0 bases, the J end by 1 base, with 1 base between. Looked up from germline, CDR1 is SGHRS and CDR2 is YFSETQ. CDR3 size: 12 residues. The CDR3 loop is CASSLDNYGYTF. CDR3 coding DNA: TGCGCCAGCAGCTTGGATAACTATGGCTACACCTTC. The whole variable domain, remainder taken from reference TRBV5-1 and TRBJ1-2, is KAGVTQTPRYLIKTRGQQVTLSCSPISGHRSVSWYQQTPGQGLQFLFEYFSETQRNKGNFPGRFSGRQFSNSRSEMNVSTLELGDSALYLCASSLDNYGYTFGSGTRLTVV.

The chain employs TRBV5-1 and TRBJ1-2; D is unclear. The ends were cut back, 0 bases at V and 4 bases at J, with 7 bases in the middle. This CDR3 has 13 residues. CDR1 SGHRS and CDR2 YFSETQ come from the germline V gene. CDR3 region: CASSLGEAYGYTF. The DNA of the CDR3 is TGCGCCAGCAGCTTGGGGGAAGCCTATGGCTACACCTTC.

This clonotype has just a few counts. This chain joins TRBV14 and TRBJ1-2; D possibly corresponds to TRBD1 (5 bases). Trimming cost V 5 bases and J 1 base, with 11 bases left between them. The CDR3 totals 14 residues. The germline V gene encodes CDR1 SGHDN and CDR2 FVKESK. CDR3 nucleotide sequence: TGTGCCAGCAGCTATACGGGACTTAACTATGGCTACACCTTC. Its protein is CASSYTGLNYGYTF.

The CDR3 sequence: CSAGTSTDTQYF. The CDR3 region has the DNA TGCAGTGCGGGGACTAGCACAGATACGCAGTATTTT. The chain uses TRBV20-1 and TRBJ2-3; tentative D call: TRBD2 (6 bases). V lost 6 bases, J lost 0 bases, and 7 bases lay in between. The CDR3 totals 12 residues. Germline V gene sequence: CDR1 DFQATT, CDR2 SNEGSKA (reference sequence).

V is TRBV12-3 or TRBV12-4 and J is TRBJ1-5; D unresolved. This CDR3 contains 12 residues. V dropped 3 bases and J dropped 6 bases, with 6 bases sitting between them. The CDR3 DNA reads as TGTGCCAGCAGTTTCCTAGCTCAGCCCCAGCATTTT. Translating it yields CASSFLAQPQHF.

V gene TRBV7-9 combines with J gene TRBJ1-1, with 9 bases matching TRBD1. Looked up from germline, CDR1 is SEHNR and CDR2 is FQNEAQ (reference sequence). This CDR3 is built from 15 residues. The V gene end was trimmed by 7 bases and the J gene end by 5 bases; junction bases not matched to a gene: 11. The CDR3 region is CASKPQGAVWTEAFF. CDR3 bases: TGTGCCAGCAAACCACAGGGGGCTGTTTGGACTGAAGCTTTCTTT.

This clonotype turned up a few times. The gene calls are TRBV4-3 and TRBJ2-7; weak D call: TRBD1 (5 bases). Per the germline V gene, CDR1 is LGHNA and CDR2 is YSLEER. Trimming removed 0 bases from V and 4 bases from J, with 13 bases in between. This CDR3 spans 15 amino acids. CDR3 residues: CASSQESGSAYEQYF. The CDR3 nucleotides are TGCGCCAGCAGCCAAGAATCAGGGTCGGCTTACGAGCAGTACTTC.

The sample holds many counts of this clonotype. V usage is TRBV9 and J usage is TRBJ1-1; D not resolved. Germline V gene sequence: CDR1 SGDLS, CDR2 YYNGEE. This CDR3 has 15 amino acids. V was trimmed by 1 base and J by 10 bases, leaving 20 bases between them. The CDR3 sequence: CASSVSPSGPEAAFF. CDR3 in DNA: TGTGCCAGCAGCGTATCGCCCAGCGGACCTGAAGCAGCTTTCTTT.

This clonotype was found once. This chain links TRBV11-1 with TRBJ2-1; 11 positions agree with TRBD2. The trim removed 5 bases at V and 8 bases at J, leaving 17 bases unmatched. Per germline, CDR1 SGHAT and CDR2 FQDESV (reference sequence). The CDR3 covers 18 residues. CDR3 region: CASSPYGVGLAGHHEQFF. Written as DNA, the CDR3 is TGTGCCAGCAGCCCTTACGGGGTCGGACTAGCGGGTCACCATGAGCAGTTCTTC.